This note documents a single T cell receptor beta chain sequence. Its target is unknown. This sample stems from a study of cytomegalovirus exposure and HLA in healthy donors. CDR1 and CDR2 from the germline V gene are SGDLS and YYNGEE. The V and J ends lost 3 bases and 3 bases respectively, with 15 bases between them. The CDR3 is 15 residues long. The PCR was carried out with 60 Vbeta primers and 13 Jbeta primers. Sequencing used immunoSEQ multiplex PCR; TCRdb keeps in-frame clones, though not all of them. The sample includes about 140,000 clones, more than 75% seen only once; the top ten take 5.1%. Broader study findings: Later analysis demonstrated an association between a missense DCLRE1C variant and TCR beta V- and J-gene trimming.

This chain uses TRBV9 with TRBJ2-5; D might be TRBD2 (6 bases). Sequencing was performed on PBMCs. The clonotype was recovered from a male donor in good health and CMV-seronegative. CDR3 in DNA: TGTGCCAGCAGCGCAGCCGGGGGTCTCAAAGAGACCCAGTACTTC. Translating it yields CASSAAGGLKETQYF.